Following are 25 T cell receptor beta chains from one sample sequenced in a study of CD8 T cells in Susac syndrome. It was with random hexamers that 0.5 to 1 ug RNA was reverse transcribed. TCRdb processed the immunoSEQ multiplex PCR reads anew with MiXCR; each CDR3 protein has one entry. Altogether roughly 150,000 distinct CDR3 sequences are present, over 85% being singletons, with the ten largest covering 0.12% to 0.15%. The sequenced sample consisted of CD4+ T cells from PBMCs. These TCRs come from a human donor in good health.

This chain connects TRBV6-1 to TRBJ2-7; TRBD1 matches 7 bases. The germline CDR1 and CDR2 sequences are MNHNS and SASEGT. The CDR3 contains 14 residues. Trimming at V came to 6 bases and at J to 4 bases, leaving 9 bases not matched to a gene. Here the CDR3 DNA reads TGTGCCAGCAGATCGACAGGGTTAAGGTACGAGCAGTACTTC. Translated: CASRSTGLRYEQYF.

The CDR3 region is CATTVNTEAFF. As DNA, the CDR3 is TGTGCCACTACAGTGAACACTGAAGCTTTCTTT. The V call is TRBV10-3, the J call TRBJ1-1; D unclear. Trimming shortened V by 10 bases and J by 0 bases, and 6 bases separated the two germline ends. Germline V CDR1 and CDR2: ENHRY, SYGVKD. This CDR3 comprises 11 residues.

The V gene is TRBV5-1, the J gene TRBJ1-1; tentatively, D is TRBD1 (5 bases). The germline gives CDR1 SGHRS, CDR2 YFSETQ. V was cut by 0 bases and J by 5 bases, with 11 bases left in between. The CDR3 extends over 14 amino acids. CDR3 protein: CASSLDSQGTEAFF. In DNA form, the CDR3 reads TGCGCCAGCAGCTTGGATAGCCAGGGAACTGAAGCTTTCTTT.

The chain links TRBV5-1 to TRBJ2-7, with 8 bases lining up with TRBD2. CDR1 and CDR2 (germline): SGHRS, YFSETQ. V was clipped by 5 bases and J by 2 bases; unmatched bases: 9. The CDR3 extends over 15 amino acids. This CDR3 is CASRAGGLEAYEQYF. The CDR3 coding sequence is TGCGCCAGCAGGGCGGGGGGACTCGAGGCCTACGAGCAGTACTTC.

This rearrangement joins TRBV29-1 to TRBJ2-2; D gene uncertain. CDR1 and CDR2 from the germline V gene are SQVTM and ANQGSEA. The V end was cut by 7 bases, the J end by 3 bases, with 6 bases between. The CDR3 has 11 residues. CDR3 amino acids: CSATYTGELFF. CDR3 DNA: TGCAGCGCTACTTACACCGGGGAGCTGTTTTTT.

The gene calls are TRBV19 and TRBJ1-5; D is unclear. Germline loops: CDR1 LNHDA, CDR2 SQIVND (reference sequence). The CDR3 has 14 amino acids. V dropped 4 bases and J dropped 1 base, with 8 bases sitting between them. CDR3 amino acids: CASSTGVSNQPQHF. CDR3 coding DNA: TGTGCCAGTAGTACCGGGGTGAGCAATCAGCCCCAGCATTTT. The whole variable domain, remainder taken from reference TRBV19 and TRBJ1-5, is DGGITQSPKYLFRKEGQNVTLSCEQNLNHDAMYWYRQDPGQGLRLIYYSQIVNDFQKGDIAEGYSVSREKKESFPLTVTSAQKNPTAFYLCASSTGVSNQPQHFGDGTRLSIL.

V gene TRBV7-2 combines with J gene TRBJ2-7; a possible D gene is TRBD1 (6 bases). The CDR3 is made up of 14 amino acids. Germline V gene data show CDR1 as SGHTA and CDR2 as FQGNSA. V dropped 1 base and J dropped 3 bases, with 10 bases sitting between them. The DNA for the CDR3 is TGTGCCAGCAGCTTAGAGCAGGGGAGCTACGAGCAGTACTTC. Its protein is CASSLEQGSYEQYF.

The chain carries TRBV18 and TRBJ1-6, with TRBD1 identical over 9 bases. V lost 1 base and J lost 8; bases outside the gene matches: 3. The CDR3 spans 15 residues. CDR1 is KGHSH and CDR2 is LQKENI in the germline V gene. The DNA for the CDR3 is TGTGCCAGCTCACCACGGACAGGGGCCGATTCACCCCTCCACTTT. As protein: CASSPRTGADSPLHF.

V usage is TRBV5-6 and J usage is TRBJ1-1; D gene unclear. The CDR3 covers 13 residues. CDR1 is SGHDT and CDR2 is YYEEEE in the germline V gene. The ends were cut back, 0 bases at V and 9 bases at J, with 12 bases in the middle. The chain's CDR3 is CASSLGVHTKAFF. The DNA for the CDR3 is TGTGCCAGCAGCTTGGGGGTCCACACGAAAGCTTTCTTT.

Only a few counts were recorded for this clonotype. The chain couples TRBV12-3 or TRBV12-4 to TRBJ2-3, with 9 nucleotides matching TRBD2. Losses at the gene ends were 6 bases for V and 4 bases for J; bases not matched to a gene: 5. The CDR3 extends over 14 amino acids. The CDR3: CASRPGLASDTQYF. In DNA form, the CDR3 reads TGTGCCAGCAGACCCGGACTAGCGTCAGATACGCAGTATTTT.

The rearrangement uses TRBV7-8 and TRBJ1-1, with unresolved D. The CDR3 spans 13 residues. Trimming removed 1 base from V and 1 base from J, with 4 bases in between. CDR1 is SGHVS, CDR2 FQNEAQ, per germline. CDR3: CASSLVTNTEAFF. The CDR3 DNA follows: TGTGCCAGCAGCTTAGTGACGAACACTGAAGCTTTCTTT.

V and J are TRBV19 and TRBJ1-3; D uncertain. Trimming stripped 5 bases from V and 4 bases from J, with 9 bases between. CDR1 is LNHDA and CDR2 is SQIVND in the germline V gene (reference sequence). The CDR3 runs to 13 residues. In DNA form, the CDR3 reads TGTGCCAGTAGTCGCCAACAAGGAAACACCATATATTTT. Amino acid sequence: CASSRQQGNTIYF.

V usage is TRBV18 and J usage is TRBJ2-3; D might be TRBD1 (5 bases). This CDR3 comprises 14 residues. Germline V CDR1 and CDR2: KGHSH, LQKENI. V was clipped by 4 bases and J by 0 bases, with 8 bases between them. The chain's CDR3 is CASSQRQSTDTQYF. CDR3 DNA sequence: TGTGCCAGCTCACAAAGACAGAGCACAGATACGCAGTATTTT.

V and J are TRBV5-6 and TRBJ1-2; D is ambiguous. This CDR3 contains 14 residues. Trimming stripped 4 bases from V and 2 bases from J, with 12 bases between. In germline, CDR1 is SGHDT, CDR2 YYEEEE. CDR3 in DNA: TGTGCCAGCAGCCCGGGCGGACCAAACTATGGCTACACCTTC. This sequence encodes CASSPGGPNYGYTF.

The chain uses TRBV15 and TRBJ2-3, with D possibly being TRBD1 (5 bases). The CDR3 has 15 residues. Germline V gene data show CDR1 as LNHNV and CDR2 as YYDKDF (reference sequence). Trimming shortened V by 0 bases and J by 4 bases, and 11 bases separated the two germline ends. CDR3: CATSRDGQGADTQYF. In nucleotides, the CDR3 is TGTGCCACCAGCAGAGATGGTCAAGGGGCAGATACGCAGTATTTT. The complete variable domain, with remaining parts taken from reference TRBV15 and TRBJ2-3, reads DAMVIQNPRYQVTQFGKPVTLSCSQTLNHNVMYWYQQKSSQAPKLLFHYYDKDFNNEADTPDNFQSRRPNTSFCFLDIRSPGLGDTAMYLCATSRDGQGADTQYFGPGTRLTVL.

This chain links TRBV11-1 with TRBJ2-1; TRBD1 might be the D (5 bases). The CDR3 loop spans 16 amino acids. The germline CDR1 and CDR2 sequences are SGHAT and FQDESV (reference sequence). The V end lost 2 bases, the J end lost 0 bases, and 11 bases lay between the germline ends. The CDR3 reads CASSLSIGDSYNEQFF. The CDR3 DNA reads TGTGCCAGCAGCTTAAGTATAGGGGACTCCTACAATGAGCAGTTCTTC.

This sequence joins TRBV2 and TRBJ2-1, with no clear D. Germline CDR1 and CDR2: SNHLY and FYNNEI. The V end lost 7 bases, the J end lost 0 bases, and 7 bases lay between the germline ends. The CDR3 totals 13 residues. This CDR3 is CASKEFSYNEQFF. CDR3 in DNA: TGTGCCAGCAAGGAGTTCTCCTACAATGAGCAGTTCTTC.

The chain recombines TRBV16 with TRBJ2-7; D ambiguous. The CDR3 is 13 residues long. The germline V gene encodes CDR1 KGHSY and CDR2 FQNENV. V was pared by 4 bases and J by 4 bases, with 11 bases between. The CDR3 DNA reads TGTGCCAGCAGCCCAACTGATCAATACGAGCAGTACTTC. It is translated as CASSPTDQYEQYF.

The chain uses TRBV2 and TRBJ1-6; unclear D gene. Trimming left V 6 bases short and J 10 bases short, with 16 bases between. CDR3 size: 14 residues. Germline assignment: CDR1 SNHLY and CDR2 FYNNEI. Here the CDR3 reads CASRDRQEGSPLHF. CDR3 DNA: TGTGCCAGCAGAGACCGGCAGGAGGGCTCACCCCTCCACTTT.

The rearrangement joins TRBV18 to TRBJ1-1; D ambiguous. There are 15 residues in the CDR3. CDR1 and CDR2 from the germline V gene are KGHSH and LQKENI. Trimming stripped 3 bases from V and 1 base from J, with 12 bases between. The CDR3 DNA follows: TGTGCCAGCTCACCTCGGGAGGCCCCGAACACTGAAGCTTTCTTT. It encodes CASSPREAPNTEAFF.

The genes are TRBV11-2 and TRBJ2-5, with 8 bases aligning to TRBD1. The germline CDR1 and CDR2 sequences are SGHAT and FQNNGV. The CDR3 consists of 14 residues. With 5 bases clipped from V and 5 bases from J, the junction kept 7 bases outside the gene matches. CDR3 nucleotides: TGTGCCAGCAGCACAGGGGGGAGTAGGGAGACCCAGTACTTC. The encoded protein is CASSTGGSRETQYF.

DNA of the CDR3: TGCAGTGCTAGAGTGGCGAGCTCCTACAATGAGCAGTTCTTC. Translating it yields CSARVASSYNEQFF. The rearrangement joins TRBV20-1 to TRBJ2-1; unclear D gene. CDR1 DFQATT and CDR2 SNEGSKA come from the germline V gene (reference sequence). The V end lost 1 base, the J end lost 0 bases, and 7 bases lay between the germline ends. This CDR3 comprises 14 residues.

The V gene is TRBV29-1, the J gene TRBJ2-1, with 9 bases identical to TRBD2. Per germline, CDR1 SQVTM and CDR2 ANQGSEA. This CDR3 region has 13 residues. With V trimmed by 3 bases and J by 8 bases, 5 bases remained unmatched. The CDR3 protein is CSVDSGGRDEQFF. The CDR3 region has the DNA TGCAGCGTTGATAGCGGGGGAAGGGATGAGCAGTTCTTC.

The rearrangement joins TRBV3-1 to TRBJ2-7; 7 bases fit TRBD2. Germline V gives CDR1 LGHDT, CDR2 YNNKEL (reference sequence). V lost 3 bases and J lost 5; bases outside the gene matches: 7. The CDR3 runs 14 residues. CDR3 in amino acids: CASSHGRVNDEQYF. The CDR3 coding sequence is TGTGCCAGCAGCCATGGGAGGGTTAACGACGAGCAGTACTTC.

The rearrangement uses TRBV6-5 and TRBJ2-7, with TRBD1 matching 10 bases. This CDR3 contains 15 residues. V lost 3 bases to trimming and J lost 3 bases; unmatched junction nucleotides: 5. The germline V gene encodes CDR1 MNHEY and CDR2 SVGAGI. CDR3 amino acids: CASSYSGTGVYEQYF. As DNA, the CDR3 is TGTGCCAGCAGTTATTCCGGGACAGGGGTCTACGAGCAGTACTTC.